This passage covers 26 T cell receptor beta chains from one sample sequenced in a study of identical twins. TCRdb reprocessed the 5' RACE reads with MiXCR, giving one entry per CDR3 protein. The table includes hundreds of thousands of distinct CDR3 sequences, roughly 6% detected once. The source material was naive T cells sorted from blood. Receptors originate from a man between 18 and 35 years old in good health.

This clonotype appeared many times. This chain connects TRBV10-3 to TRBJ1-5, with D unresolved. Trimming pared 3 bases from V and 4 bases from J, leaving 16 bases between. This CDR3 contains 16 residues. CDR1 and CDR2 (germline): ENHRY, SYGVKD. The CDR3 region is CAISEAGREANQPQHF. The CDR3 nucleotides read TGTGCCATCAGTGAAGCCGGGAGGGAGGCAAATCAGCCCCAGCATTTT.

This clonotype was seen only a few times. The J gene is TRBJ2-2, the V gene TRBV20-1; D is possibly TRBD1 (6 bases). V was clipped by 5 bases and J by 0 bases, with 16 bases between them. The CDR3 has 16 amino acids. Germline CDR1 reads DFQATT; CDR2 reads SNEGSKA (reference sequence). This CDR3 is CSAGYRKGANTGELFF. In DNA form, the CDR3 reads TGCAGTGCTGGTTACCGTAAGGGGGCGAACACCGGGGAGCTGTTTTTT.

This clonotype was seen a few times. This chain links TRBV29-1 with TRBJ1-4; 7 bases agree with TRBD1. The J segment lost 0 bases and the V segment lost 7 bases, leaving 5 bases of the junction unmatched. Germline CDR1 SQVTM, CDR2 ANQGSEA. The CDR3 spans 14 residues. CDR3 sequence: CSAGTAATNEKLFF. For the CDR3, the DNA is TGCAGCGCCGGGACAGCTGCAACTAATGAAAAACTGTTTTTT.

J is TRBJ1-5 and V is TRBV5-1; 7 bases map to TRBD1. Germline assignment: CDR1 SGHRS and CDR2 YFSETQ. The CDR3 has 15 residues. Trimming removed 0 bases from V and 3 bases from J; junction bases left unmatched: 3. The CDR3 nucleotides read TGCGCCAGCAGCTTGGGGACAGGCCCCAATCAGCCCCAGCATTTT. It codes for CASSLGTGPNQPQHF. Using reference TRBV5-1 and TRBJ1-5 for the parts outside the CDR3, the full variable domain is KAGVTQTPRYLIKTRGQQVTLSCSPISGHRSVSWYQQTPGQGLQFLFEYFSETQRNKGNFPGRFSGRQFSNSRSEMNVSTLELGDSALYLCASSLGTGPNQPQHFGDGTRLSIL.

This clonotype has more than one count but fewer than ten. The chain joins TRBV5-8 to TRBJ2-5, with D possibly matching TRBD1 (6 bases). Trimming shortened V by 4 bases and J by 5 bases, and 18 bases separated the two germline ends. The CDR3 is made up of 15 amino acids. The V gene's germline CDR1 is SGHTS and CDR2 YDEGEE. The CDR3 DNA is TGTGCCAGCAGCCTGACCCGGGACATTAGGGAGACCCAGTACTTC. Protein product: CASSLTRDIRETQYF. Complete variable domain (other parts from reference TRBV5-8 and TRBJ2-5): EAGVTQSPTHLIKTRGQQATLRCSPISGHTSVYWYQQALGLGLQFLLWYDEGEERNRGNFPPRFSGRQFPNYSSELNVNALELEDSALYLCASSLTRDIRETQYFGPGTRLLVL.

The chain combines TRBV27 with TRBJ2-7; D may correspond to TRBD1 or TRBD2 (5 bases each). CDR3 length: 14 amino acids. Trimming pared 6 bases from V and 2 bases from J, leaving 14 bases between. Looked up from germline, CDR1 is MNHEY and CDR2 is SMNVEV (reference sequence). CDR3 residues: CASSLNQGAYEQYV. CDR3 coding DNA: TGTGCCAGCAGCCTCAACCAGGGAGCCTACGAGCAGTACGTC.

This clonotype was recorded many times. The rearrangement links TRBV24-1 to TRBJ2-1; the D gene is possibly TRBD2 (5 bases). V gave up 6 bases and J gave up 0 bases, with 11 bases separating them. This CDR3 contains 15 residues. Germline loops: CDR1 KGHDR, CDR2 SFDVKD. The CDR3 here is CATSPSGYSYNEQFF. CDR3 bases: TGTGCCACCAGTCCGTCGGGGTACTCCTACAATGAGCAGTTCTTC.

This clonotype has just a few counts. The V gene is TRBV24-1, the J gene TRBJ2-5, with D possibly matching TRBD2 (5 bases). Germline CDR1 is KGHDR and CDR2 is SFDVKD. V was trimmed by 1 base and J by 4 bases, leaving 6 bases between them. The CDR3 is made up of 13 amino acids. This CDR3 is CATSDLEGETQYF. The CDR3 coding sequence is TGTGCCACCAGTGATTTAGAGGGAGAGACCCAGTACTTC.

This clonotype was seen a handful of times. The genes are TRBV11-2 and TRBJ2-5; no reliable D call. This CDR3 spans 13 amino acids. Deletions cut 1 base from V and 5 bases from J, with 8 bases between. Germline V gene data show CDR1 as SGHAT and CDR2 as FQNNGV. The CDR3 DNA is TGTGCCAGCAGCTTAGCGCATCGGGAGACCCAGTACTTC. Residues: CASSLAHRETQYF.

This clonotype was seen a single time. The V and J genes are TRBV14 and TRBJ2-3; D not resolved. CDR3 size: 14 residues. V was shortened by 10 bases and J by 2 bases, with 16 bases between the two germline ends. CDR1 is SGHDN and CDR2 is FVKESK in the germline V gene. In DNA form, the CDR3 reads TGTGCCACCACACCCACTGGTTACACAGATACGCAGTATTTT. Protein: CATTPTGYTDTQYF.

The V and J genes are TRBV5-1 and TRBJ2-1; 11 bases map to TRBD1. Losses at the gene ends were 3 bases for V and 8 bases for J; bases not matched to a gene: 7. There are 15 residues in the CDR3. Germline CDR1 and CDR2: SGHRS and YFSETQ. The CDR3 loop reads CASSSGTGGYDEQFF. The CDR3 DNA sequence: TGCGCCAGCAGCTCGGGGACAGGGGGTTATGATGAGCAGTTCTTC.

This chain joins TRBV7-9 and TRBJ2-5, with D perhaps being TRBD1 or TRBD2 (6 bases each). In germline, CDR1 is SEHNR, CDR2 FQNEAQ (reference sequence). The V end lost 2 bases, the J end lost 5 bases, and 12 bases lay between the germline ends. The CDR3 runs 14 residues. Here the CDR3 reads CASSLYGGAETQYF. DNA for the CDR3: TGTGCCAGCAGCTTATACGGGGGCGCTGAGACCCAGTACTTC.

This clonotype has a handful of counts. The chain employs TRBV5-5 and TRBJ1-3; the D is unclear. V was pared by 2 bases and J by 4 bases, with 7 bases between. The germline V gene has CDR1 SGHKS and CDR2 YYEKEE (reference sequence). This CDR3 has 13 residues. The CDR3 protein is CASSFQQGNTIYF. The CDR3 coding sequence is TGTGCCAGCAGCTTTCAACAGGGAAACACCATATATTTT.

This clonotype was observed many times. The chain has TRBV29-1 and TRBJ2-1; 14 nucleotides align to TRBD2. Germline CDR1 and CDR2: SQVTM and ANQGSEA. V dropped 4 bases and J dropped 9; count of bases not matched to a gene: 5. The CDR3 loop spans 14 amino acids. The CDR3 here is CSVGGLAGAGEQFF. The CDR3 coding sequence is TGCAGCGTTGGGGGACTAGCGGGAGCGGGTGAGCAGTTCTTC.

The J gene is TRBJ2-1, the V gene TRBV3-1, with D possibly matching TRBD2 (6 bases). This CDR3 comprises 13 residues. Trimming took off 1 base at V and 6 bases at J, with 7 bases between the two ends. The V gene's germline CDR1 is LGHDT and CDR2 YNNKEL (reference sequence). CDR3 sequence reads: CASSQAGGNEQFF. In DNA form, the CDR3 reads TGTGCCAGCAGCCAAGCCGGGGGCAATGAGCAGTTCTTC.

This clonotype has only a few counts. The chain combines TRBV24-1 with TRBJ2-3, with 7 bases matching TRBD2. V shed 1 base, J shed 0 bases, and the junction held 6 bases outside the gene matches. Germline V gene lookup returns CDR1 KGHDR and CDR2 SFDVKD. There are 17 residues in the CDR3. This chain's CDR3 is CATSDLGASGSTDTQYF. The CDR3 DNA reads TGTGCCACCAGTGATTTAGGAGCTAGCGGAAGCACAGATACGCAGTATTTT.

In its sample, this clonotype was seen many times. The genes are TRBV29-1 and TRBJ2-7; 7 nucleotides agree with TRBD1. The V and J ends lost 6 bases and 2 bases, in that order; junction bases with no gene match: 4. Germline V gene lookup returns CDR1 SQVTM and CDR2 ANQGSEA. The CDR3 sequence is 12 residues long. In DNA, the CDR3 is TGCAGCGTCGAGGGGGCCACCTACGAGCAGTACTTC. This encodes CSVEGATYEQYF.

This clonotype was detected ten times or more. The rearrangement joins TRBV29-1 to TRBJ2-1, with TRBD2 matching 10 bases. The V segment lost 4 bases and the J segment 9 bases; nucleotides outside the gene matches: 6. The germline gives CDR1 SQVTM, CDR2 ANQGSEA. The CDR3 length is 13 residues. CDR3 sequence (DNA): TGCAGCGTTGGGTTACTAGCGGGAACTGAGCAGTTCTTC. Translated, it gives CSVGLLAGTEQFF.

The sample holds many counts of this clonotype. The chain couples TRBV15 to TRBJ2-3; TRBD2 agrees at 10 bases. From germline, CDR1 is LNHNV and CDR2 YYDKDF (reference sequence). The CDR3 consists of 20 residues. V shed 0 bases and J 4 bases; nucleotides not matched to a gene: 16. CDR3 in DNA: TGTGCCACCAGCAGAGAGCGATTAATCAGCGGGAGGGCCACGGCAGATACGCAGTATTTT. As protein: CATSRERLISGRATADTQYF.

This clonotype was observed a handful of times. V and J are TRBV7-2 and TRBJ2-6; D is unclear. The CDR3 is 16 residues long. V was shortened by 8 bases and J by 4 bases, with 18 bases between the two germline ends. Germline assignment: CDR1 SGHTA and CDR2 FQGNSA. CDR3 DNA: TGTGCCAGCTCGTTCAGTCCTTGGACGGGGGCCAACGTCCTGACTTTC. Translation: CASSFSPWTGANVLTF.

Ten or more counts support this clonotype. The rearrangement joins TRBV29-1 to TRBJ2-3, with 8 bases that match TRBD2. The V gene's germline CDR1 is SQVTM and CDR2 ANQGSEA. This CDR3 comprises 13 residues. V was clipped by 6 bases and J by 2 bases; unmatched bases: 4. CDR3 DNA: TGCAGCGTGCGGGGGGTACTCACAGATACGCAGTATTTT. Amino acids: CSVRGVLTDTQYF.

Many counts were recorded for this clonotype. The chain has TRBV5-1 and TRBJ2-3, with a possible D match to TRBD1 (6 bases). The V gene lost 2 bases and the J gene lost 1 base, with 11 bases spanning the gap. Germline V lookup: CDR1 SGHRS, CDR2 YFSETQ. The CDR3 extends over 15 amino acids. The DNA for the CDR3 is TGCGCCAGCAGCTTCGCAGGGGACCGCACAGATACGCAGTATTTT. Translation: CASSFAGDRTDTQYF.

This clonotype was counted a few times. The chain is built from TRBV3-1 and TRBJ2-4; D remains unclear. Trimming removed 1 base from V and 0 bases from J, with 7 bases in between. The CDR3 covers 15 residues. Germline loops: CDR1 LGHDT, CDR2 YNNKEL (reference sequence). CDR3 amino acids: CASSQGILAKNIQYF. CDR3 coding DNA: TGTGCCAGCAGCCAAGGGATCCTAGCCAAAAACATTCAGTACTTC. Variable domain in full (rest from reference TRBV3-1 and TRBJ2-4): DTAVSQTPKYLVTQMGNDKSIKCEQNLGHDTMYWYKQDSKKFLKIMFSYNNKELIINETVPNRFSPKSPDKAHLNLHINSLELGDSAVYFCASSQGILAKNIQYFGAGTRLSVL.

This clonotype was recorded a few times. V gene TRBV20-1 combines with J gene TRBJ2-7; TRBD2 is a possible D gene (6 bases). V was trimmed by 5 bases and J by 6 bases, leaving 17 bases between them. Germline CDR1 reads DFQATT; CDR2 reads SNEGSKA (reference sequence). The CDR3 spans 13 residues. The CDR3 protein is CSASTGLTGEQYF. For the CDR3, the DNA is TGCAGTGCTTCTACGGGACTGACGGGCGAGCAGTACTTC.

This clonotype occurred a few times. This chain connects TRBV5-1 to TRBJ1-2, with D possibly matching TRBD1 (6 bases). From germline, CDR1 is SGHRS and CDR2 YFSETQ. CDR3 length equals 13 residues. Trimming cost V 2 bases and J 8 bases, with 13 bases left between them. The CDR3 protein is CASSLQGVEGYTF. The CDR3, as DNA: TGCGCCAGCAGCTTACAGGGAGTTGAAGGCTACACCTTC.

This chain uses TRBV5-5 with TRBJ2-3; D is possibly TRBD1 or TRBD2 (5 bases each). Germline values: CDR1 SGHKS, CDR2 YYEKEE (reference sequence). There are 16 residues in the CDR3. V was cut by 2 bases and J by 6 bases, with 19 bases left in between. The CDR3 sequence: CASSFEGRPIGDTQYF. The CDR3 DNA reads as TGTGCCAGCAGCTTTGAGGGACGCCCTATCGGGGATACGCAGTATTTT.